This TCR beta chain was captured by sequencing in a study of OX40 agonist ivuxolimab in advanced cancers. Turning to the study itself: In this trial design, patients received ivuxolimab intravenously at 0.01 to 10 mg/kg every 2 weeks. Patients were roughly 83% male with ages about 20 to 79, mean about 60. Study conclusions and caveats: Low normalized clonal expansion also occurred in some nonresponding patients.

From germline, CDR1 is LNHNV and CDR2 YYDKDF (reference sequence). CDR3 length equals 16 residues. Unmatched junction bases numbered 11, after V lost 2 bases and J lost 6 bases. Here immunoSEQ multiplex PCR was the method, and the copy in TCRdb shows in-frame clones only, minus some. The sample has about 73,000 clones, 70% to 90% seen once. In the case of this clone: Its target is unknown.

Researchers took blood at baseline, on cycle 4 day 1, and on cycle 7 day 1. The rearrangement uses TRBV15 and TRBJ2-3; TRBD1 aligns across 7 bases. The receptor was isolated from an adult with an advanced solid tumor such as melanoma, head and neck, liver or kidney cancer. The material sequenced was CD4+ or CD8+ T cells sorted from blood, taken in a trial of the OX40 agonist ivuxolimab. CDR3 region: CATSRRSTGYIDTQYF. CDR3 nucleotides: TGTGCCACCAGCAGACGCTCGACAGGGTATATCGATACGCAGTATTTT.